The rows below give T cell receptor beta chains drawn from one sample of a study of response to subunit inactivated influenza vaccine. TCRdb passed the RT-PCR reads through MiXCR, listing each CDR3 protein once. The sample contains around 580,000 distinct CDR3 sequences, over 9.5% of which appear only once. The sequenced sample was PBMCs from blood, obtained on the day of vaccination. Receptors were obtained from a man aged 45-65 years who received an inactivated influenza vaccine. The CDR3 runs from the conserved cysteine through the conserved F or W. Each record gives: clone size, D gene, V gene, J gene, CDR3 DNA, CDR3 protein. A D gene is named only where the DNA matches it firmly. For some rows the clone size is stated as once, few or many, or as a class when expanded; others skip it.

>few|-|TRBV11-2|TRBJ2-5
TGTGCCAGCAGCTTATTCGTCGGGGGACAAGAGACCCAGTACTTC
CASSLFVGGQETQYF
>-|TRBD2|TRBV11-2|TRBJ2-3
TGTGCCAGCACGACCCACCTAGCGGCTACCACAGATACGCAGTATTTT
CASTTHLAATTDTQYF
>few|TRBD2|TRBV7-3|TRBJ2-1
TGTGCCAGCAGCTTAACGTCCGGGACTAGCGTGGCAGAGCAGTTCTTC
CASSLTSGTSVAEQFF
>-|TRBD2|TRBV7-2|TRBJ2-2
TGTGCCAGCAGCATCCATTCTAGCGGAACCACCGGGGAGCTGTTTTTT
CASSIHSSGTTGELFF
>-|TRBD1|TRBV12-3/TRBV12-4|TRBJ1-5
TGTGCCAGCACCCTGACAGGGGGTGGCAATCAGCCCCAGCATTTT
CASTLTGGGNQPQHF
>few|TRBD1|TRBV7-8|TRBJ1-5
TGTGCCAGCAGCTCTAGTCCAGGGGGAGGGCAGCCCCAGCATTTT
CASSSSPGGGQPQHF
>-|-|TRBV7-2|TRBJ1-1
TGTGCCAGCAGCTTAGCCTCCGGTGAAGCTTTCTTT
CASSLASGEAFF
>-|TRBD2|TRBV19|TRBJ2-5
TGTGCCAGTAGTATTGGGGTAGCGGGGACCCAGTACTTC
CASSIGVAGTQYF
>-|TRBD1|TRBV7-2|TRBJ2-7
TGTGCCAGCAGCTTACACAGGGGGCACTACGAGCAGTACTTC
CASSLHRGHYEQYF
>-|-|TRBV27|TRBJ2-3
TGTGCCAGCAGTCCCCCGTGGGGCGCGGACACAGATACGCAGTATTTT
CASSPPWGADTDTQYF
>-|TRBD2|TRBV5-1|TRBJ2-7
TGCGCCAGCAGCTTGGCTGCTAGCGGCAAATCCTACGAGCAGTACTTC
CASSLAASGKSYEQYF
>few|-|TRBV6-1|TRBJ1-5
TGTGCCAGCAGCGGGGAGCGTAATCAGCCCCAGCATTTT
CASSGERNQPQHF
>few|-|TRBV6-1|TRBJ1-5
TGTGCCAGCGTCCCAACCGTTAATAGCAATCAGCCCCAGCATTTT
CASVPTVNSNQPQHF
>few|TRBD1|TRBV27|TRBJ2-2
TGTGCCAGCAGCTTTATCGGGACAGTCCCCGGGGAGCTGTTTTTT
CASSFIGTVPGELFF
>few|-|TRBV18|TRBJ2-7
TGTGCCAGCTCGATAGACAGAACCGAGCAGTACTTC
CASSIDRTEQYF
>-|TRBD1|TRBV29-1|TRBJ2-7
TGCAGCGTACTTATCGAACAGGGGCCCTACGAGCAGTACTTC
CSVLIEQGPYEQYF
>many|-|TRBV12-3/TRBV12-4|TRBJ2-7
TGTGCCAGCAGTTTCTGGCTAGGCGAGCAGTACTTC
CASSFWLGEQYF
>few|-|TRBV12-3/TRBV12-4|TRBJ2-3
TGTGCCAGCAGTTTTTGGGGTGGCGGGGCCACAGATACGCAGTATTTT
CASSFWGGGATDTQYF
>-|TRBD2|TRBV29-1|TRBJ2-1
TGCAGCGTTGAAGGGCTAGCGGGGAGCTCCTACAATGAGCAGTTCTTC
CSVEGLAGSSYNEQFF
>many|-|TRBV12-3/TRBV12-4|TRBJ1-3
TGTGCCAGCGCCACCGCCGGTTCCGGAAACACCATATATTTT
CASATAGSGNTIYF
>-|-|TRBV3-1|TRBJ2-7
TGTGCCAGCAGCCAAGATCTGGCGGGATCCCTCTCCTACGAGCAGTACTTC
CASSQDLAGSLSYEQYF
>many|-|TRBV7-2|TRBJ2-7
TGTGCCAGCAGCCCGGACACAGGGTTCTACGAGCAGTACTTC
CASSPDTGFYEQYF
>-|TRBD2|TRBV20-1|TRBJ2-3
TGCAGTGCGGACGATCGGACTAGCGGGAGCACAGATACGCAGTATTTT
CSADDRTSGSTDTQYF
>few|-|TRBV6-5|TRBJ1-3
TGTGCCAGCAGTTCCTCGGACAGCGCTGGAAACACCATATATTTT
CASSSSDSAGNTIYF
>-|TRBD1|TRBV20-1|TRBJ2-3
TGCAGTGCTTCCCGGACAGGAAGGAGCACAGATACGCAGTATTTT
CSASRTGRSTDTQYF
>few|TRBD2|TRBV7-8|TRBJ2-3
TGTGCCAGCAGCACCCGACTAGCGGGAGATACGCAGTATTTT
CASSTRLAGDTQYF
>-|TRBD1|TRBV19|TRBJ2-7
TGTGCCAGTAGTACGACAGGGGACGAGCAGTACTTC
CASSTTGDEQYF
>few|TRBD2|TRBV29-1|TRBJ2-5
TGCAGCGTTATCGGACTAGCGGGGGGAAAAGAGACCCAGTACTTC
CSVIGLAGGKETQYF
>few|TRBD1|TRBV2|TRBJ1-5
TGTGCCAGCAGCAGGGGGCGAGGCAATCAGCCCCAGCATTTT
CASSRGRGNQPQHF